This TCR beta chain originates from a study of blood T cell repertoires in COVID-19. The length of the CDR3 is 12 residues. Germline V gives CDR1 WSHSY, CDR2 SAAADI. Trimming took 3 bases from V and 8 from J, leaving 5 bases between them. Using immunoSEQ multiplex PCR, the repertoire was profiled, and TCRdb retains in-frame clones only, with some absent. The sample carries 230,000 or so clones, roughly 80% recorded once. Participants had their cohort set by participant-reported clinical history. Symptom resolution, clearance, or two negative PCRs marked donors in Cohort 3 as recovered. The rearrangement joins TRBV10-2 to TRBJ1-6; no reliable D call. The sequencing input was PBMCs or T cells enriched from blood (not recorded which). This receptor was obtained from a man in his fifties who had recovered from COVID-19. The CDR3 sequence: CASSEGDSPLHF. The CDR3 DNA follows: TGCGCCAGCAGTGAAGGAGATTCACCCCTCCACTTT.